This note documents a single T cell receptor (beta chain) sequence. A junction boundary mismatches the germline segment, possibly from a read error. Data came from immunoSEQ multiplex PCR; TCRdb stores just in-frame clones and leaves some out. Counted here are some 70,000 clones, 90% occurring once; the ten biggest clones make up roughly 0.47%. These data come from a study of blood T cell repertoires in COVID-19. This CDR3 is built from 13 residues. Germline V gene data show CDR1 as SSHAT and CDR2 as FNYEAQ (reference sequence). The J gene is TRBJ2-7, the V gene TRBV7-7; D is perhaps TRBD1 (6 bases). This sequence originates from a man aged 45 to 65 with COVID-19, enrolled during active disease. Sequencing was carried out using peripheral blood. In DNA form, the CDR3 reads TGTGCTAGCAGCTTGTCAGGGGACTACGAGCAGTACTTC. Protein: CASSLSGDYEQYF.